This T cell receptor (beta chain) was found in a study of cytomegalovirus exposure and HLA in healthy donors. V lost 6 bases, J lost 2 bases, and 15 bases lay in between. Per the germline V gene, CDR1 is SGHRS and CDR2 is YFSETQ. CDR3 size: 15 residues. TCRdb's copy holds only in-frame clones and misses some; the assay was immunoSEQ multiplex PCR. In the table there are about 110,000 clones, about 85% of which are singletons. Findings and limits, study-wide: According to the study, 160 or so TCR beta chains were cytomegalovirus-associated.

In the case of this clone: The antigen is not known.

This chain joins TRBV5-1 and TRBJ1-5, with D tentatively TRBD1 (6 bases). Sequencing was carried out using PBMCs. This sequence was found in a woman aged 18-29 years in good health and CMV-seronegative. The CDR3 DNA follows: TGCGCCAGCAAACCAGACAGGTTTGGCAATCAGCCCCAGCATTTT. Its translation is CASKPDRFGNQPQHF.